This T cell receptor (beta chain) was sequenced in a study of blood T cell repertoires in COVID-19. The CDR3 runs to 15 residues. Germline values: CDR1 SGHRS, CDR2 YFSETQ. The germline V and J ends were trimmed by 8 bases and 2 bases, with 18 bases remaining between them. Per the original data handling: For nucleated cells, counts were estimated from reference gene primer amplification. The repertoire was sequenced with immunoSEQ multiplex PCR; TCRdb's copy has only in-frame clones and lacks some. That table is the source of V, J and clone size, and D and trimming were worked out from the DNA. Of roughly 250,000 clones in the sample, approximately 91% were seen once. The study recruited people aged roughly 18 to 100 years across approximately 23 US areas.

The sequence derives from a middle-aged woman with acute COVID-19. The chain has TRBV5-1 and TRBJ2-3; D gene ambiguous. Sequenced sample: PBMCs or T cells enriched from blood (not recorded which). The CDR3 sequence is CASSFSGRFTDTQYF. Here the CDR3 DNA reads TGCGCCAGTTCTTTTTCCGGTCGTTTCACAGATACGCAGTATTTT.